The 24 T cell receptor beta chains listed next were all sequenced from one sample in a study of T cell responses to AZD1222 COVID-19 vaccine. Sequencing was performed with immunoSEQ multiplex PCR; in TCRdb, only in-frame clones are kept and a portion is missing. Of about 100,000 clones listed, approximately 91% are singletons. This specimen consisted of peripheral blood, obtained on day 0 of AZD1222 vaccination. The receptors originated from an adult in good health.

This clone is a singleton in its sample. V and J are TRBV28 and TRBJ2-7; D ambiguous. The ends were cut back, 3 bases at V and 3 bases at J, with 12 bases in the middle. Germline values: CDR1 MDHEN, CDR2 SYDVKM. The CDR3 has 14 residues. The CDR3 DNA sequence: TGTGCCAGCAGTTTCGACCCAGCGAGCTACGAGCAGTACTTC. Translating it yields CASSFDPASYEQYF.

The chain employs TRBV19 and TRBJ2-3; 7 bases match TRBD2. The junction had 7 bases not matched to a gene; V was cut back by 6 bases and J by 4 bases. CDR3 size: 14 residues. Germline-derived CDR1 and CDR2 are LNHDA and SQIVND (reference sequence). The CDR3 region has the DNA TGTGCCAGTAGCGGGGGGTTAACGGCAGATACGCAGTATTTT. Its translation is CASSGGLTADTQYF.

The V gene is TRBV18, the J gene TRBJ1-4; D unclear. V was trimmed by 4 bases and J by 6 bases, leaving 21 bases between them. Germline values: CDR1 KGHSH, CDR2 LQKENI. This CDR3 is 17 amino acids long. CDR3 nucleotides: TGTGCCAGCTCACAGCGAAATGCCCCAACCTCGGATGAAAAACTGTTTTTT. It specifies CASSQRNAPTSDEKLFF.

CDR3 sequence reads: CASSIGTGGRQPQHF. The CDR3 region has the DNA TGTGCCAGTAGTATTGGGACAGGGGGCAGGCAGCCCCAGCATTTT. The V and J genes are TRBV19 and TRBJ1-5; 12 bases line up with TRBD1. Germline CDR1 and CDR2: LNHDA and SQIVND (reference sequence). V lost 3 bases and J lost 7; bases outside the gene matches: 4. CDR3 length: 15 amino acids.

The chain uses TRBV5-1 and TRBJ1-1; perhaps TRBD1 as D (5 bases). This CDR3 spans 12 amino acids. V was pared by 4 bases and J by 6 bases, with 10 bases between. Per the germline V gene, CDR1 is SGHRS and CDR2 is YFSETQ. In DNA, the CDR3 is TGCGCCAGCAGCCCAGGGACCGCTGAAGCTTTCTTT. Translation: CASSPGTAEAFF.

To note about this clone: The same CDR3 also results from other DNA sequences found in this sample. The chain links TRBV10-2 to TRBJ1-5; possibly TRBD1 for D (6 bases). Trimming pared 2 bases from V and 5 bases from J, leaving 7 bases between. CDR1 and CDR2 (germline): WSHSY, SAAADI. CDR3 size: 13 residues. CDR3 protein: CASSEGGHQPQHF. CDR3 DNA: TGCGCCAGCAGTGAGGGGGGGCATCAGCCCCAGCATTTT.

This CDR3 reads CASSLPEAFF. Written as DNA, the CDR3 is TGTGCCAGCAGCTTGCCTGAAGCTTTCTTT. The chain has TRBV7-9 and TRBJ1-1; no clear D. Trimming removed 3 bases from V and 6 bases from J, with 2 bases in between. CDR1 is SEHNR and CDR2 is FQNEAQ in the germline V gene (reference sequence). The CDR3 totals 10 residues.

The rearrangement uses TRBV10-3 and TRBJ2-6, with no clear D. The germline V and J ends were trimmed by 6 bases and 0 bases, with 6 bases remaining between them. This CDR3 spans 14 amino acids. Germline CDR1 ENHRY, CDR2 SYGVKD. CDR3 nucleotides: TGTGCCATCAGCTACAGCTCTGGGGCCAACGTCCTGACTTTC. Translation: CAISYSSGANVLTF.

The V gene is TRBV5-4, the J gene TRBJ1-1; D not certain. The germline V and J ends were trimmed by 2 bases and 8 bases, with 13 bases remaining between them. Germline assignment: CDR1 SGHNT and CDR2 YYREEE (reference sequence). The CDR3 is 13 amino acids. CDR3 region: CASSLNTDGEAFF. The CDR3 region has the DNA TGTGCCAGCAGCTTAAACACGGACGGGGAAGCTTTCTTT.

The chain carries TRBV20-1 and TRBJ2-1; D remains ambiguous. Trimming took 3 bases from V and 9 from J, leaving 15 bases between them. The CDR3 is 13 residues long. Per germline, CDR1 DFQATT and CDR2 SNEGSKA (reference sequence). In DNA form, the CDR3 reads TGCAGTGCTAGTCTCCTTCTAGGGCGTGAGCAGTTCTTC. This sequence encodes CSASLLLGREQFF.

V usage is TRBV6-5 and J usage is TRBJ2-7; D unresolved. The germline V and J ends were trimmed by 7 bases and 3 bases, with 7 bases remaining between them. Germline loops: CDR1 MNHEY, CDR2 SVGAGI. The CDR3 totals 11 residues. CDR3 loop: CASNSGYEQYF. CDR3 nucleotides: TGTGCCAGCAACTCAGGCTACGAGCAGTACTTC.

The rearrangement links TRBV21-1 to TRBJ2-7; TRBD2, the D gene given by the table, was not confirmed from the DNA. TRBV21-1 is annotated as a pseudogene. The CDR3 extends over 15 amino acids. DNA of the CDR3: TGTGCCAGCAGCATGACCGGGTCAGTCACCTACGAGCAGTACTTC. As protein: CASSMTGSVTYEQYF.

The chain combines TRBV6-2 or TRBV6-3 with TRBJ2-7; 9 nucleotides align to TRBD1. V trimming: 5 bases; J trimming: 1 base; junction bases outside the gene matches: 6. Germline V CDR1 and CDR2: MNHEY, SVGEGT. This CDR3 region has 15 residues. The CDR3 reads CASSAGTGSSYEQYF. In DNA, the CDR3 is TGTGCCAGCAGTGCCGGGACAGGGAGTTCCTACGAGCAGTACTTC.

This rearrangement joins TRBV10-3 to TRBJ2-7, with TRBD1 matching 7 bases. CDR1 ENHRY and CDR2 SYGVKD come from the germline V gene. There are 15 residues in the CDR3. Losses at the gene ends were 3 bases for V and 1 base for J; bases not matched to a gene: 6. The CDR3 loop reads CAISDDREWSYEQYF. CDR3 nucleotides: TGTGCCATCAGTGATGACAGGGAATGGTCCTACGAGCAGTACTTC.

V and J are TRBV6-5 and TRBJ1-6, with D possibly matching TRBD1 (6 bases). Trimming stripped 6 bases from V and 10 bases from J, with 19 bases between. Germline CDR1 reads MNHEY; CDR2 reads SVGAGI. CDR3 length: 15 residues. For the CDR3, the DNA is TGTGCCAGCAGCTTTGGTCGGACAGAGGACTCACCCCTCCACTTT. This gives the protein CASSFGRTEDSPLHF.

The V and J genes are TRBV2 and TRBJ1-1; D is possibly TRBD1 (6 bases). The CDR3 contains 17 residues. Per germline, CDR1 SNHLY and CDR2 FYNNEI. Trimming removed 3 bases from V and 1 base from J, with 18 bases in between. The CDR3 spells CASSDMGGGFWNTEAFF. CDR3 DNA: TGTGCCAGCAGTGATATGGGGGGGGGCTTTTGGAACACTGAAGCTTTCTTT.

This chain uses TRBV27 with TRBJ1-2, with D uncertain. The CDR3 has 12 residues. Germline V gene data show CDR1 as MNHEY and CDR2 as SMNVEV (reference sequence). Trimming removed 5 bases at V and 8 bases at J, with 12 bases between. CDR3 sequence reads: CASSPGDGGYTF. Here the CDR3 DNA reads TGTGCCAGCAGTCCGGGAGATGGAGGCTACACCTTC.

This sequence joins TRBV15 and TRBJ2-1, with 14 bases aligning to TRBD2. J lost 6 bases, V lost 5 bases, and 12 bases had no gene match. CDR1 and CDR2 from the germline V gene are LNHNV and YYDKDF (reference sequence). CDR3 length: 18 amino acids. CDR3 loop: CATSRRLAGGRVGNEQFF. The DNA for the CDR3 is TGTGCCACCAGCCGAAGACTAGCGGGAGGGAGGGTAGGCAATGAGCAGTTCTTC.

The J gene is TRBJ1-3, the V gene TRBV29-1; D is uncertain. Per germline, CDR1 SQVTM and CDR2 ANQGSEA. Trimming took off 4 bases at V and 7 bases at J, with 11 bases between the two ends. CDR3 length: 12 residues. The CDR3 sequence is CSVVGRVNTIYF. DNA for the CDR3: TGCAGCGTTGTGGGTAGGGTGAACACCATATATTTT.

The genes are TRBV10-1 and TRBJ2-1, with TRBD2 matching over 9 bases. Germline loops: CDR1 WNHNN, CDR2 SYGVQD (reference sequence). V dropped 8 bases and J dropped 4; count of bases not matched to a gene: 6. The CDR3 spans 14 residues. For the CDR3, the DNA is TGCGCCAGCTCTGCGGGAGGGCAATACAATGAGCAGTTCTTC. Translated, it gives CASSAGGQYNEQFF.

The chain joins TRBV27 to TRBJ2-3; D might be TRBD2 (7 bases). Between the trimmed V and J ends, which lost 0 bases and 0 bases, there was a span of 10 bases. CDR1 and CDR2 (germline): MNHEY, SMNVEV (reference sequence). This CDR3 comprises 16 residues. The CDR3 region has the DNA TGTGCCAGCAGTTTATCGGGGGGGCCGAGCACAGATACGCAGTATTTT. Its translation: CASSLSGGPSTDTQYF.

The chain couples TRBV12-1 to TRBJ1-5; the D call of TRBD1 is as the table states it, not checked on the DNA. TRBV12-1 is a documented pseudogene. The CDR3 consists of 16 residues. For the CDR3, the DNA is TGTGCCAGCAGCTACCTTACCGGGACAGGGTATCAGCCCCAGCATTTT. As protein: CASSYLTGTGYQPQHF.

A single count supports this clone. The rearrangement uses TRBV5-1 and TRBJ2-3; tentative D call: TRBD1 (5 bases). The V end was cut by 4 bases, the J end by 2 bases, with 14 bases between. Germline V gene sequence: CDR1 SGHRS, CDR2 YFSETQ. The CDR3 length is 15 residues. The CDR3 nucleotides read TGCGCCAGCAGCCCGGGTGGGGCCACCACAGATACGCAGTATTTT. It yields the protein CASSPGGATTDTQYF.

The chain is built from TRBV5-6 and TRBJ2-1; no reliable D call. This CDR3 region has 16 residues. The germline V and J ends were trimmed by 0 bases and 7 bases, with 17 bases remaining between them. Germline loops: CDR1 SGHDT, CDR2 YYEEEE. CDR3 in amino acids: CASSLEGFSSPNEQFF. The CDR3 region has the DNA TGTGCCAGCAGCTTGGAAGGCTTCTCGTCCCCAAATGAGCAGTTCTTC.